The clone carrying this T cell receptor (beta chain) turned up a few times. Germline V gene lookup returns CDR1 SGHRS and CDR2 YFSETQ. This CDR3 has 14 residues. Trimming took 2 bases from V and 0 from J, leaving 6 bases between them. This sample is drawn from a study of blood T cell repertoires in COVID-19. Profiling relied on immunoSEQ multiplex PCR, and the TCRdb table lists in-frame clones only, not all of them. The sample includes hundreds of thousands of clones, 65% to 90% of them seen just once. This chain links TRBV5-1 with TRBJ1-5; TRBD1 might be the D (5 bases). Sample: peripheral blood. This TCR was recovered from a woman aged 60 to 75 with COVID-19, enrolled during active disease. In DNA form, the CDR3 reads TGCGCCAGCAGCTTCAGGGTTAGCAATCAGCCCCAGCATTTT. Its translation: CASSFRVSNQPQHF.